The 15 T cell receptor beta chains below come from one sample, sequenced in a study of T-cell memory formation after mild COVID-19 (dated by TCRdb to the early 2020s). Libraries came from 5' RACE. TCRdb lists the instrument as Illumina NovaSeq 6000. Clones were called with MiXCR by TCRdb after fastp trimmed the public reads at Q25, and only in-frame beta chains were retained. Under each unique CDR3 protein, matching rows form one entry showing the most common genes and DNA. For this sample the table gives approximately 500,000 distinct CDR3 sequences, of which more than 20% were detected only once. The ten largest clones represent around 12% of the sample. Sequenced sample: PBMCs or a T cell subset sorted from them (not recorded which). These receptors were obtained from an adult woman who had mild COVID-19 (a few samples of this study predate the infection). The sample titles of this study are shuffled in the database, so cell type and time point are left out; the donor was told from shared clones.

V gene TRBV13 combines with J gene TRBJ1-5, with no clear D. CDR1 and CDR2 from the germline V gene are PRHDT and FYEKMQ (reference sequence). Between the trimmed V and J ends, which lost 0 bases and 4 bases, there was a span of 10 bases. There are 15 residues in the CDR3. CDR3 sequence reads: CASSLGLAANQPQHF. The CDR3 DNA reads as TGTGCCAGCAGCTTAGGCCTGGCAGCAAATCAGCCCCAGCATTTT.

This chain links TRBV27 with TRBJ2-7, with D tentatively TRBD1 (5 bases). CDR1 and CDR2 from the germline V gene are MNHEY and SMNVEV (reference sequence). The CDR3 is 14 amino acids. Trimming took off 3 bases at V and 6 bases at J, with 15 bases between the two ends. Written as DNA, the CDR3 is TGTGCCAGCAGTTTTGGCAGGGTCCAGAGCGAGCAGTACTTC. As protein: CASSFGRVQSEQYF.

The rearrangement joins TRBV7-2 to TRBJ2-1, with 8 nucleotides matching TRBD2. The CDR3 runs 15 residues. Trimming took 3 bases from V and 7 from J; bases not matched to a gene: 8. Germline CDR1 is SGHTA and CDR2 is FQGNSA. In nucleotides, the CDR3 is TGTGCCAGCAGCTTTACCGGGACTAGTGCTAATGAGCAGTTCTTC. Its translation is CASSFTGTSANEQFF.

The chain is built from TRBV3-1 and TRBJ2-7; D is possibly TRBD2 (5 bases). From germline, CDR1 is LGHDT and CDR2 YNNKEL (reference sequence). The ends were cut back, 5 bases at V and 6 bases at J, with 20 bases in the middle. The CDR3 has 15 residues. The CDR3 DNA sequence: TGTGCCAGCAGCGCCCGGCAAGTCCTAGCTGGCGAGCAGTACTTC. Residues: CASSARQVLAGEQYF.

This sequence joins TRBV7-2 and TRBJ2-4, with D possibly being TRBD1 (6 bases). This CDR3 region has 15 residues. V was clipped by 4 bases and J by 2 bases, with 12 bases between them. CDR1 and CDR2 (germline): SGHTA, FQGNSA. In DNA form, the CDR3 reads TGTGCCAGCAGCTGGTCGACAGGAACCAAAAACATTCAGTACTTC. This translates into CASSWSTGTKNIQYF.

This chain uses TRBV12-3 or TRBV12-4 with TRBJ2-2; D is possibly TRBD2 (6 bases). There are 14 residues in the CDR3. The V gene lost 4 bases and the J gene lost 8 bases, with 14 bases spanning the gap. The CDR3 sequence: CASSSPERVGELFF. CDR3 nucleotides: TGTGCCAGCAGTTCCCCAGAGCGGGTGGGGGAGCTGTTTTTT.

The chain has TRBV11-3 and TRBJ2-7, with 13 bases that match TRBD2. CDR3 size: 18 residues. The germline V gene encodes CDR1 SGHNT and CDR2 YENEEA. After removal of 0 bases from V and 6 bases from J, the junction contained 11 bases not matched to a gene. In DNA form, the CDR3 reads TGTGCCAGCAGCTTAGATTCACTAGCGGGAGGGCCCCGAGTCGAGCAGTACTTC. It codes for CASSLDSLAGGPRVEQYF.

The V and J genes are TRBV5-1 and TRBJ2-1; the match to TRBD1 covers 8 bases. The CDR3 runs 12 residues. Trimming removed 2 bases from V and 10 bases from J; junction bases left unmatched: 2. Germline V gives CDR1 SGHRS, CDR2 YFSETQ. CDR3 amino acids: CASSLQGEEQFF. The CDR3, as DNA: TGCGCCAGCAGCTTACAGGGGGAAGAGCAGTTCTTC.

This clonotype was detected only a few times. The chain joins TRBV5-1 to TRBJ2-7, with a weak D call TRBD2 (5 bases). Trimming left V 0 bases short and J 2 bases short, with 15 bases between. The V gene's germline CDR1 is SGHRS and CDR2 YFSETQ. The length of the CDR3 is 16 residues. The CDR3 nucleotides are TGCGCCAGCAGCTTGGGTCCCATGGGGAGTACCTACGAGCAGTACTTC. Translation: CASSLGPMGSTYEQYF.

The table lists this clonotype with a few counts. The chain recombines TRBV15 with TRBJ2-3, with D unresolved. The CDR3 consists of 17 residues. Germline CDR1 reads LNHNV; CDR2 reads YYDKDF (reference sequence). Trimming pared 0 bases from V and 2 bases from J, leaving 15 bases between. The CDR3 is CATSRDPAGTATDTQYF. The CDR3 DNA sequence: TGTGCCACCAGCAGAGATCCGGCAGGAACCGCCACAGATACGCAGTATTTT.

This clonotype came up a few times. The CDR3 nucleotides are TGTGCCAGCAGTTTAGCCCTGGGCACTAACACTGAAGCTTTCTTT. Translated, it gives CASSLALGTNTEAFF. The chain recombines TRBV12-3 or TRBV12-4 with TRBJ1-1; no reliable D call. The CDR3 totals 15 residues. V dropped 0 bases and J dropped 2 bases, with 10 bases sitting between them.

The rearrangement uses TRBV7-2 and TRBJ2-1, with TRBD2 as a possible D gene (5 bases). Per germline, CDR1 SGHTA and CDR2 FQGNSA. V was pared by 3 bases and J by 3 bases, with 12 bases between. This CDR3 region has 15 residues. The CDR3 protein is CASSFSSGDYNEQFF. In DNA, the CDR3 is TGTGCCAGCAGCTTCTCCAGCGGAGACTACAATGAGCAGTTCTTC.

V is TRBV9 and J is TRBJ1-2; tentatively, D is TRBD1 (6 bases). Trimming left V 3 bases short and J 6 bases short, with 18 bases between. The germline CDR1 and CDR2 sequences are SGDLS and YYNGEE. The CDR3 is 15 residues long. The CDR3 region is CASSDPMTGGNGYTF. The CDR3 bases are TGTGCCAGCAGCGACCCCATGACAGGAGGGAATGGCTACACCTTC.

This clonotype was counted a few times. The chain carries TRBV11-3 and TRBJ2-7; 7 bases map to TRBD2. Germline trimming cut 1 base from V and 4 bases from J; bases unmatched to any gene: 10. Germline lookup yields CDR1 SGHNT and CDR2 YENEEA. The CDR3 length is 16 residues. Written as DNA, the CDR3 is TGTGCCAGCAGCTTAGGATTTGGCGGGAGAAGATACGAGCAGTACTTC. Translating gives CASSLGFGGRRYEQYF.

A few counts support this clonotype. This chain joins TRBV24-1 and TRBJ2-1, with D perhaps matching TRBD1 (6 bases). The V gene's germline CDR1 is KGHDR and CDR2 SFDVKD. This CDR3 is 16 amino acids long. Trimming left V 3 bases short and J 6 bases short, with 17 bases between. Here the CDR3 reads CATSDDGQNPRNEQFF. CDR3 DNA: TGTGCCACCAGTGATGACGGACAGAACCCCCGCAATGAGCAGTTCTTC.